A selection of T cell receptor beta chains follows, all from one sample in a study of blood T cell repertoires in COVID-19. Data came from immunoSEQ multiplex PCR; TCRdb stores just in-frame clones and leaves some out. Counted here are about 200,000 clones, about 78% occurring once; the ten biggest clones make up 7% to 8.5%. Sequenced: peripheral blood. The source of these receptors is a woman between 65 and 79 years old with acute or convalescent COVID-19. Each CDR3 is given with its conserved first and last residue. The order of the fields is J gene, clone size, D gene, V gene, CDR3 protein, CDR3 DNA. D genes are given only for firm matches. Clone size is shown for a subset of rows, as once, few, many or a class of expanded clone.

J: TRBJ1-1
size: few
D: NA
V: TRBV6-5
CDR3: CASSKTGNTEAFF
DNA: TGTGCCAGCAGCAAGACAGGGAACACTGAAGCTTTCTTT

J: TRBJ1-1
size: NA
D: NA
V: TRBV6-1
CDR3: CASSEATGRLTEAFF
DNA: TGTGCCAGCAGTGAAGCTACAGGGCGTCTCACTGAAGCTTTCTTT

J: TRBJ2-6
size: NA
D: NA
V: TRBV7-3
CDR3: CASSLTGLGANVLTF
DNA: TGTGCCAGCAGCCTCACAGGGCTTGGGGCCAACGTCCTGACTTTC

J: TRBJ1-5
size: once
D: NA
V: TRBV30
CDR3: CAWSPQGNQPQHF
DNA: TGTGCCTGGAGTCCACAGGGCAATCAGCCCCAGCATTTT

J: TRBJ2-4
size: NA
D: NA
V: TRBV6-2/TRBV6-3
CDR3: CASSFQMQRNIQYF
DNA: TGTGCCAGCAGTTTTCAGATGCAGAGGAACATTCAGTACTTC

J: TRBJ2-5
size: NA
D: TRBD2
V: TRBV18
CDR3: CASSPIAGGTVKETQYF
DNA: TGTGCCAGCTCACCAATAGCGGGGGGTACCGTGAAGGAGACCCAGTACTTC

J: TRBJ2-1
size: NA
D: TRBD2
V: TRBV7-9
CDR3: CASSLAGTSGGQYNEQFF
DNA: TGTGCCAGCAGCTTAGCGGGGACTAGCGGGGGCCAGTACAATGAGCAGTTCTTC

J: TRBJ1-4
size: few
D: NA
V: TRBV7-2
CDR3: CASSLKTAEKLFF
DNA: TGTGCCAGCAGCTTAAAAACTGCTGAAAAACTGTTTTTT

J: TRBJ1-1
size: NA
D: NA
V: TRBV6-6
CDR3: CASSMTENTEAFF
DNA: TGTGCCAGCAGTATGACTGAAAACACTGAAGCTTTCTTT

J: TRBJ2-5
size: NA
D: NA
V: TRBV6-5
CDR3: CASSPRLVATQYF
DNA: TGTGCCAGCAGTCCCCGACTAGTGGCGACCCAGTACTTC

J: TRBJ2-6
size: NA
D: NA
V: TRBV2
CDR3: CASSVWGAGANVLTF
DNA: TGTGCCAGCAGTGTCTGGGGAGCTGGGGCCAACGTCCTGACTTTC

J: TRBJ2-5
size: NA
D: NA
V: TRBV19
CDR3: CASSIGGQESRDQETQYF
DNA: TGTGCCAGTAGTATAGGCGGGCAGGAAAGCCGAGACCAAGAGACCCAGTACTTC

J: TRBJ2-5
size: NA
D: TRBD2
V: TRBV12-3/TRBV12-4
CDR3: CASRGGAQETQYF
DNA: TGTGCCAGCCGGGGGGGGGCTCAAGAGACCCAGTACTTC

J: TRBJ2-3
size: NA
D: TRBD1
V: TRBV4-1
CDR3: CASSQDGPGTGQTDTQYF
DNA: TGCGCCAGCAGCCAAGATGGCCCCGGGACAGGGCAAACAGATACGCAGTATTTT

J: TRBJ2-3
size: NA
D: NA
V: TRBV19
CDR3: CASTGRVTDTQYF
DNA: TGTGCCAGTACAGGGCGAGTCACAGATACGCAGTATTTT

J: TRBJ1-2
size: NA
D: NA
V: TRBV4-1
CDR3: CASGEGTFYGYTF
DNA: TGCGCCAGCGGGGAGGGGACGTTCTATGGCTACACCTTC

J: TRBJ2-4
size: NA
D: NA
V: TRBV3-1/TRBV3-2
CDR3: CASSQDLYRGGTKNIQYF
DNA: TGTGCCAGCAGCCAAGACTTATACAGGGGGGGGACCAAAAACATTCAGTACTTC

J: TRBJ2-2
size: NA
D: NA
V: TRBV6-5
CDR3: CASGRMLANTGELFF
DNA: TGTGCCAGCGGGAGGATGCTTGCGAACACCGGGGAGCTGTTTTTT

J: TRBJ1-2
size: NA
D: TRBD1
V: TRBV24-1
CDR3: CATSDERTGGRHGYTF
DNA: TGTGCCACCAGTGATGAGCGGACAGGGGGTCGTCATGGCTACACCTTC

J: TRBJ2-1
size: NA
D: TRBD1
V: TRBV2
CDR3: CASSRTAGTGGRYNEQFF
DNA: TGTGCCAGCAGTAGAACAGCCGGGACAGGGGGCCGATACAATGAGCAGTTCTTC

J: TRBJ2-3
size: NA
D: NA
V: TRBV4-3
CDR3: CASSQDTGSGTDTQYF
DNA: TGCGCCAGCAGCCAAGATACGGGGTCTGGCACAGATACGCAGTATTTT

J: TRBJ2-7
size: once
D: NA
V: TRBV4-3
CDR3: CASSQEAGFSYEQYF
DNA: TGCGCCAGCAGCCAAGAGGCAGGTTTTTCCTACGAGCAGTACTTC

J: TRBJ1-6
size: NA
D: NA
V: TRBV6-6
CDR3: CASSYVTSNSPLHF
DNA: TGTGCCAGCAGTTACGTGACATCTAATTCACCCCTCCACTTT